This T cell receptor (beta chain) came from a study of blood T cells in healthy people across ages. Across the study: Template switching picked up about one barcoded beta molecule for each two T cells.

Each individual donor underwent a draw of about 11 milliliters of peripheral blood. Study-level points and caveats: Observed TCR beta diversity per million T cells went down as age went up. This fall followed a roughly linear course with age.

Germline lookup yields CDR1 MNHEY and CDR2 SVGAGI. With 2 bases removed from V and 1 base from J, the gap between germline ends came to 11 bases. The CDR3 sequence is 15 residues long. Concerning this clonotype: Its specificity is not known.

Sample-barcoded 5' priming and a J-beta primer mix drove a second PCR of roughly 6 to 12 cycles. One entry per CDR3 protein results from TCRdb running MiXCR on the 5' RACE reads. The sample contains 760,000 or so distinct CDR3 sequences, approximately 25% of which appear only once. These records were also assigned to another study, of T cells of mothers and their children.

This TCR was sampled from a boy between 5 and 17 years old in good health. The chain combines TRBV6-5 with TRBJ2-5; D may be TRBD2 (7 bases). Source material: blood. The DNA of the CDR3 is TGTGCCAGCAGTTACGTCGGGGGGCTCCAAGAGACCCAGTACTTC. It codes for CASSYVGGLQETQYF.